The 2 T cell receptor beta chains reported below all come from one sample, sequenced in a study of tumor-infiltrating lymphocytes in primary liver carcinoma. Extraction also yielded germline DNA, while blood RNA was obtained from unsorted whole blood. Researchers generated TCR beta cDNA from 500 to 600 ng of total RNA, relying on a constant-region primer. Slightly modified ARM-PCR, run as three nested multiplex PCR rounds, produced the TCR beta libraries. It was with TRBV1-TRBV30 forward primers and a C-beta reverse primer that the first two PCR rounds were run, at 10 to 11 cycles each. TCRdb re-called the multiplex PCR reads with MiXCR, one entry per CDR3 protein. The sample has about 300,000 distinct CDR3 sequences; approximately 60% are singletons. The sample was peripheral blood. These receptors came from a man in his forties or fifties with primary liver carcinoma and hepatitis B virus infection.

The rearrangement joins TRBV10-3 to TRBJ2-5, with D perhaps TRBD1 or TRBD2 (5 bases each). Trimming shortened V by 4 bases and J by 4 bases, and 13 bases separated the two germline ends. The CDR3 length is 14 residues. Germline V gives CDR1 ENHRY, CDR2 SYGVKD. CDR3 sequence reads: CAISAGTMGETQYF. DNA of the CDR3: TGTGCCATCAGTGCCGGGACGATGGGAGAGACCCAGTACTTC.

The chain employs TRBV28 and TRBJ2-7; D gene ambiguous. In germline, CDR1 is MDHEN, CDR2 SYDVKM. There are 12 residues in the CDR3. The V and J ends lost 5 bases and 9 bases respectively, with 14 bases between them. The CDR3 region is CASSPGPKGQYF. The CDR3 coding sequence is TGTGCCAGCAGTCCCGGGCCCAAAGGGCAGTACTTC.